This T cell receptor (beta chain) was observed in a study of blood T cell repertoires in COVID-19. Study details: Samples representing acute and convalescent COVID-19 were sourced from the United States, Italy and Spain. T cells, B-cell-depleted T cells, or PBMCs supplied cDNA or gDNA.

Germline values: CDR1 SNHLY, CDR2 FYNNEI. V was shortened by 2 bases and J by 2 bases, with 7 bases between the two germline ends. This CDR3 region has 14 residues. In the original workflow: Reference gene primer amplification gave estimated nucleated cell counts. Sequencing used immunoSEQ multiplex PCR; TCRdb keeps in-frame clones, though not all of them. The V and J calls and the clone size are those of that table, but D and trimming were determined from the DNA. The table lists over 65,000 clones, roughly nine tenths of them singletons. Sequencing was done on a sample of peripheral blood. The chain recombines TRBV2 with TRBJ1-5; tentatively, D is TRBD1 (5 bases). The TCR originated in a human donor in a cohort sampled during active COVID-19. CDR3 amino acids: CASSEWGGNQPQHF. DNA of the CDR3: TGTGCCAGCAGTGAATGGGGGGGCAATCAGCCCCAGCATTTT.